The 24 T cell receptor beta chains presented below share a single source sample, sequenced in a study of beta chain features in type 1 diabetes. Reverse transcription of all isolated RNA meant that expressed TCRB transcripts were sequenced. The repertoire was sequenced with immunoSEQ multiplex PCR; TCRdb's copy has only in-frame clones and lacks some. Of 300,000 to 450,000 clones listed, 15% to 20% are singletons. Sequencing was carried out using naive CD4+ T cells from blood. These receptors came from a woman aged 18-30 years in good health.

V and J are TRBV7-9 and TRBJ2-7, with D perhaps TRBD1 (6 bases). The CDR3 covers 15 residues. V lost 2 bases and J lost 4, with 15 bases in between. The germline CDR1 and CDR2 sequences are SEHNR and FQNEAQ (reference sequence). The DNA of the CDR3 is TGTGCCAGCAGCTTATCTTCGCAGGGGAAGTACGAGCAGTACTTC. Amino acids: CASSLSSQGKYEQYF.

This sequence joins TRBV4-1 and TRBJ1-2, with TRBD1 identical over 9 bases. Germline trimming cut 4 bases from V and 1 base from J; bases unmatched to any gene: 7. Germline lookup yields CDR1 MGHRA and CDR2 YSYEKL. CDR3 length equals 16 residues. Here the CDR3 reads CASSPIRTGVNYGYTF. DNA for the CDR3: TGCGCCAGCAGCCCTATACGGACAGGGGTTAACTATGGCTACACCTTC.

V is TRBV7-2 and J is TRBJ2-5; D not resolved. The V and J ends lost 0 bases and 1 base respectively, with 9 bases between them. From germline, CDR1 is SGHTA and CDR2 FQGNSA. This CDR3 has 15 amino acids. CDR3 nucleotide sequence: TGTGCCAGCAGCTTAGCGTTCGCTATCCAAGAGACCCAGTACTTC. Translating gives CASSLAFAIQETQYF.

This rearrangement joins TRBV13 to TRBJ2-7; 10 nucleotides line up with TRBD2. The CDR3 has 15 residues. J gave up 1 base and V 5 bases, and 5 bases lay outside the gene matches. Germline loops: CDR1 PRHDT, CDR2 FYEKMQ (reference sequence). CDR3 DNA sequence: TGTGCCAGCAGCGCGGGACTAGCGTCTTCCTACGAGCAGTACTTC. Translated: CASSAGLASSYEQYF.

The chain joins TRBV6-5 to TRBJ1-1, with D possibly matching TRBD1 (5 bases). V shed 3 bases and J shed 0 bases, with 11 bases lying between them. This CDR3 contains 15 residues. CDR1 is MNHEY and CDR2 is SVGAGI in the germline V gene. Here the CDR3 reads CASSYTGFMNTEAFF. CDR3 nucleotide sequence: TGTGCCAGCAGTTATACAGGCTTCATGAACACTGAAGCTTTCTTT.

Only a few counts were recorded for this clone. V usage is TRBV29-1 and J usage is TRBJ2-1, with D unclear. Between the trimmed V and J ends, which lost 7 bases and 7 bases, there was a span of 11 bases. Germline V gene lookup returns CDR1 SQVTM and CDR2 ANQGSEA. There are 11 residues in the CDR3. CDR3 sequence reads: CSGARGNEQFF. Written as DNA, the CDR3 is TGCAGCGGCGCCCGCGGAAATGAGCAGTTCTTC.

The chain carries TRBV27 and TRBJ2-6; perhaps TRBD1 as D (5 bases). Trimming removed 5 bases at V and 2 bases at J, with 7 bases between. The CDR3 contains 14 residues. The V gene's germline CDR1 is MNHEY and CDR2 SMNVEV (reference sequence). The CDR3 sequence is CASSAGTGANVLTF. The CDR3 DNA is TGTGCCAGCAGTGCAGGGACTGGGGCCAACGTCCTGACTTTC.

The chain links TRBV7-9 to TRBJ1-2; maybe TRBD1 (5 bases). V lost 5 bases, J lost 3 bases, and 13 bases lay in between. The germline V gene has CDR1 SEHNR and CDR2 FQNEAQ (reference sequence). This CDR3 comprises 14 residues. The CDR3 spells CASSLTGTYYGYTF. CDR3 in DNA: TGTGCCAGCAGCCTTACTGGGACTTACTATGGCTACACCTTC.

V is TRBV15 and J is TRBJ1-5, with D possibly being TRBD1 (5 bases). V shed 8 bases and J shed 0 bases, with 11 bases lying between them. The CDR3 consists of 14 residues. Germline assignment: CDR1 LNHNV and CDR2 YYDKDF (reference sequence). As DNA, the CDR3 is TGTGCCACCCGGGACTTCTTTAGCAATCAGCCCCAGCATTTT. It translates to CATRDFFSNQPQHF.

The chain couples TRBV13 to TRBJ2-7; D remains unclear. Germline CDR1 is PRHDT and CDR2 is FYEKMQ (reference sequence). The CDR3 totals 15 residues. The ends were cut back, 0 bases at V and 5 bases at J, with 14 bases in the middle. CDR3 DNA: TGTGCCAGCAGCTTAGGGACCCTCAGGTTCCACGAGCAGTACTTC. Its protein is CASSLGTLRFHEQYF.

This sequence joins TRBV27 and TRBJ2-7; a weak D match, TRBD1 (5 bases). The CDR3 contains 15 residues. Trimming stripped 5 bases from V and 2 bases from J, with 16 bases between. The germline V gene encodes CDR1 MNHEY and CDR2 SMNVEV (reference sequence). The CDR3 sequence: CASSQGGSLTYEQYF. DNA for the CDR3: TGTGCCAGCAGTCAGGGTGGCAGCCTTACCTACGAGCAGTACTTC.

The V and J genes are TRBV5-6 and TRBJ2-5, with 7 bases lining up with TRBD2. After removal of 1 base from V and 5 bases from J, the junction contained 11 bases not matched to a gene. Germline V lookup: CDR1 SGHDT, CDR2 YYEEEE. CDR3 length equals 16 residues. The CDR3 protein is CASSLSSGGGWETQYF. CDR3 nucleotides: TGTGCCAGCAGCTTGTCCAGCGGCGGGGGATGGGAGACCCAGTACTTC.

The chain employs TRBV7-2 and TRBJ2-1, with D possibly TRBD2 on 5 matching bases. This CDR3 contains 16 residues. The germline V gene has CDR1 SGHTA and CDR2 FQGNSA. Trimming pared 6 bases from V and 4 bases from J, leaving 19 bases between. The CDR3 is CASSPRTGGVYNEQFF. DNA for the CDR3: TGTGCCAGCAGTCCCCGGACTGGCGGAGTTTACAATGAGCAGTTCTTC.

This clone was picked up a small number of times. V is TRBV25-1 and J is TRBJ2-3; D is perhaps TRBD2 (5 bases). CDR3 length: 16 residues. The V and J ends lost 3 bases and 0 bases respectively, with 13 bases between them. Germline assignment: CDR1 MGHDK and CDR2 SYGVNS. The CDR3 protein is CASSDLLATSTDTQYF. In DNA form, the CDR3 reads TGTGCCAGCAGTGACCTCCTAGCTACTAGCACAGATACGCAGTATTTT. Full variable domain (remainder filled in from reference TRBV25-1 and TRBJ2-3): EADIYQTPRYLVIGTGKKITLECSQTMGHDKMYWYQQDPGMELHLIHYSYGVNSTEKGDLSSESTVSRIRTEHFPLTLESARPSHTSQYLCASSDLLATSTDTQYFGPGTRLTVL.

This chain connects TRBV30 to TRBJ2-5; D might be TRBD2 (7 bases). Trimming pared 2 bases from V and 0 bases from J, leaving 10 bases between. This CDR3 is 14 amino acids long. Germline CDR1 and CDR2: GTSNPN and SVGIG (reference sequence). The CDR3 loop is CAWSRGGDQETQYF. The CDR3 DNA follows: TGTGCCTGGAGTAGGGGGGGGGACCAAGAGACCCAGTACTTC.

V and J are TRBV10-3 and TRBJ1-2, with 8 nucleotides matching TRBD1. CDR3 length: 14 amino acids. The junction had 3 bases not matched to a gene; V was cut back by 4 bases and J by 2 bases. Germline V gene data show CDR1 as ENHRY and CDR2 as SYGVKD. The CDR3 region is CAISGTGLNYGYTF. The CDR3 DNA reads TGTGCCATCAGTGGGACAGGGCTGAACTATGGCTACACCTTC.

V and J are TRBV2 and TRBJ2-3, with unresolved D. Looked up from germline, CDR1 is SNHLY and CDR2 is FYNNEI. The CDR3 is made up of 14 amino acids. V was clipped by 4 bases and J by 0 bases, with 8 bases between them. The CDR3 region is CASSVEPSTDTQYF. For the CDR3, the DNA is TGTGCCAGCAGTGTGGAGCCCAGCACAGATACGCAGTATTTT.

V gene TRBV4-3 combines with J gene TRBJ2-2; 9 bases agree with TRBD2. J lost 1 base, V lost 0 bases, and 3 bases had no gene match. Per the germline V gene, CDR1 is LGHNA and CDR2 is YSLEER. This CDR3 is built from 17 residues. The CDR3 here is CASSQDSSGGNTGELFF. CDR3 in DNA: TGCGCCAGCAGCCAAGATAGTAGCGGGGGGAACACCGGGGAGCTGTTTTTT.

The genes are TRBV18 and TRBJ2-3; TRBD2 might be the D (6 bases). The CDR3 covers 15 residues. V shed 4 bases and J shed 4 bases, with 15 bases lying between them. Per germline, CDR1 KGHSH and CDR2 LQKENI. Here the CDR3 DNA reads TGTGCCAGCTCACTACACTCGGGAGACGCAGATACGCAGTATTTT. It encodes CASSLHSGDADTQYF.

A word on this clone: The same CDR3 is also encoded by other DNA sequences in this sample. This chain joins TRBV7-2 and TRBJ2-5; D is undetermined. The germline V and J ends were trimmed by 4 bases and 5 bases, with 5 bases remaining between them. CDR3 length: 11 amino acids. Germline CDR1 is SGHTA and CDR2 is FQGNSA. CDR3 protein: CASSYRETQYF. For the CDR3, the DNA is TGTGCCAGCAGCTACCGGGAGACCCAGTACTTC.

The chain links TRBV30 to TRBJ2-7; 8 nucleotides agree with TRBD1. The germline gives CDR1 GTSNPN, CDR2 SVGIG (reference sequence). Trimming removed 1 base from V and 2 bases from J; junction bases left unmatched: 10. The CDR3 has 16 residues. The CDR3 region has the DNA TGTGCCTGGAGTGGAAGGATTTGGGACAGGCCCTACGAGCAGTACTTC. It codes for CAWSGRIWDRPYEQYF.

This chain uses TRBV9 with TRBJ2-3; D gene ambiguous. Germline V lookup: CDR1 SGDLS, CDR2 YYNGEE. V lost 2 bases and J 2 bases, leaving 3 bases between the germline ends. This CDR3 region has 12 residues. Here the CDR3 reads CASSVNTDTQYF. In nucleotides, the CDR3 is TGTGCCAGCAGCGTTAACACAGATACGCAGTATTTT.

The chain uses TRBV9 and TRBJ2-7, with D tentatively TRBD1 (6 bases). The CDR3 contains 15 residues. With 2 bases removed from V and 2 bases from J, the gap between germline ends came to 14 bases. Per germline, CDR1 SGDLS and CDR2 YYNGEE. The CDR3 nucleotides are TGTGCCAGCAGCGTCCATCTGGGGACAACCTACGAGCAGTACTTC. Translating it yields CASSVHLGTTYEQYF.

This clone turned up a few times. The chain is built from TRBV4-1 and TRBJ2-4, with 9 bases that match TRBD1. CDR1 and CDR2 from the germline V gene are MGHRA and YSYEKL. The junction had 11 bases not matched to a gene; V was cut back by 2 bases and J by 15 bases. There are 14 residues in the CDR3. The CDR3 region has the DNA TGCGCCAGCAGCCAACCGGGACAGGGTGGGGAGAGGTACTTC. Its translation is CASSQPGQGGERYF.